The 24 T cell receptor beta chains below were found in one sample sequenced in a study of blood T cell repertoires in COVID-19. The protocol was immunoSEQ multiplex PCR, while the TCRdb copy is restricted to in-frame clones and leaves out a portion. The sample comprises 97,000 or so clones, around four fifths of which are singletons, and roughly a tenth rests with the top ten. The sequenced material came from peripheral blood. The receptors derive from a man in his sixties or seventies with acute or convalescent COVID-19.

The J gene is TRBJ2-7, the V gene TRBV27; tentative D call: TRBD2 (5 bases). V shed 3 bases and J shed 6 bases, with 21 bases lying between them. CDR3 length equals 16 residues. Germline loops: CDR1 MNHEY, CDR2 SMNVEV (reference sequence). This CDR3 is CASSFLVGAFPGEQYF. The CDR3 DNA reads TGTGCCAGCAGTTTTTTAGTGGGAGCCTTCCCGGGCGAGCAGTACTTC.

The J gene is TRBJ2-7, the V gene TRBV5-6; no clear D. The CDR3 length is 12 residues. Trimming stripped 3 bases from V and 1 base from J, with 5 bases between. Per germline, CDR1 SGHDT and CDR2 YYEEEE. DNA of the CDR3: TGTGCCAGCAGCTACAATTCCTACGAGCAGTACTTC. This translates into CASSYNSYEQYF.

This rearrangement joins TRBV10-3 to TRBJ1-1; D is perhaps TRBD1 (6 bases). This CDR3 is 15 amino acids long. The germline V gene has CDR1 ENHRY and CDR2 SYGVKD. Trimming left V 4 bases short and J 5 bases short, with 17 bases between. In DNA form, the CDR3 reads TGTGCCATCAGTGCCTCGGGACAAAGAGGTACTGAAGCTTTCTTT. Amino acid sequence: CAISASGQRGTEAFF.

The CDR3 nucleotides read TGTGCCAGCACCCTGGGACAAGGACTTAATCAGCCCCAGCATTTT. Translation: CASTLGQGLNQPQHF. This chain joins TRBV28 and TRBJ1-5; TRBD1 might be the D (6 bases). Germline loops: CDR1 MDHEN, CDR2 SYDVKM. Trimming took 7 bases from V and 4 from J, leaving 17 bases between them. The CDR3 spans 15 residues.

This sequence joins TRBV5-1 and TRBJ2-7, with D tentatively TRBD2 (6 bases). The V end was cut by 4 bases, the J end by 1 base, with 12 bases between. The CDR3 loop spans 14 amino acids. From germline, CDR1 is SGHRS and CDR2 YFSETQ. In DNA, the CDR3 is TGCGCCAGCAGCCTTCTTAGCGGATCCTACGAGCAGTACTTC. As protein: CASSLLSGSYEQYF.

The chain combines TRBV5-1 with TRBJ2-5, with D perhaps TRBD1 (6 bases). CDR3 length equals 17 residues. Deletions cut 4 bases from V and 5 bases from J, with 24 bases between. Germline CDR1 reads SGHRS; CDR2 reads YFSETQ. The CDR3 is CASSLDASGTPRETQYF. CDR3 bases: TGCGCCAGCAGCCTCGACGCCTCCGGGACACCACGCGAGACCCAGTACTTC. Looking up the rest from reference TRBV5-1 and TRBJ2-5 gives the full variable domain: KAGVTQTPRYLIKTRGQQVTLSCSPISGHRSVSWYQQTPGQGLQFLFEYFSETQRNKGNFPGRFSGRQFSNSRSEMNVSTLELGDSALYLCASSLDASGTPRETQYFGPGTRLLVL.

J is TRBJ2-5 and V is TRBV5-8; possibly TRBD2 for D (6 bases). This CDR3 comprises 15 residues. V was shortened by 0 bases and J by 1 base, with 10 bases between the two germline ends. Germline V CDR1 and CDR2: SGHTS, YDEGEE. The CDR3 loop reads CASSLVLGLQETQYF. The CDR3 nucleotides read TGTGCCAGCAGCTTGGTGTTGGGACTCCAAGAGACCCAGTACTTC.

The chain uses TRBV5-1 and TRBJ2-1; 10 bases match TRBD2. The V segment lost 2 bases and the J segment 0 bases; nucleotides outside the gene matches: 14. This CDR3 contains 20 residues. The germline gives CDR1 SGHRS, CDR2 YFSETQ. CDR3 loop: CASSFPPGLAGAYSYNEQFF. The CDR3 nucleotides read TGCGCCAGCAGCTTTCCCCCCGGGCTAGCGGGGGCCTACTCCTACAATGAGCAGTTCTTC.

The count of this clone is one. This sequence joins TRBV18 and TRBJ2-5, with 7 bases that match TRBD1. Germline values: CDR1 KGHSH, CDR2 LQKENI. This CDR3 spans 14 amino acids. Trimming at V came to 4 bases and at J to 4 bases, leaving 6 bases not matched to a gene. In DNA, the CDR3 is TGTGCCAGCTCACGCAGGGACAGTGGAGAGACCCAGTACTTC. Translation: CASSRRDSGETQYF.

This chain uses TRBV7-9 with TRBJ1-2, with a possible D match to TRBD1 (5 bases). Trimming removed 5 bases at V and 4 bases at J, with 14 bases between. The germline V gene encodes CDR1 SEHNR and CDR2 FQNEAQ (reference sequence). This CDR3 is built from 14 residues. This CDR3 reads CASSPSQGGYGYTF. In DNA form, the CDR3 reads TGTGCCAGCAGCCCATCCCAGGGTGGCTATGGCTACACCTTC.

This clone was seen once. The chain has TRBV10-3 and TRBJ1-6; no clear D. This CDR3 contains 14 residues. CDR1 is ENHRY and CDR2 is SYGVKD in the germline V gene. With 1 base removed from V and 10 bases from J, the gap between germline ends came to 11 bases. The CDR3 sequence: CAISELGVRSPLHF. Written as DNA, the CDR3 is TGTGCCATCAGTGAGTTGGGAGTTAGGTCACCCCTCCACTTT.

Written as DNA, the CDR3 is TGTGCAAGTCGCATTACGCTTTCAGACGAGCAGTACTTC. Protein product: CASRITLSDEQYF. This chain links TRBV12-2 with TRBJ2-7; the table's D gene call, TRBD1, was not cross checked with the DNA. TRBV12-2 is shown as a pseudogene. The CDR3 runs to 13 residues.

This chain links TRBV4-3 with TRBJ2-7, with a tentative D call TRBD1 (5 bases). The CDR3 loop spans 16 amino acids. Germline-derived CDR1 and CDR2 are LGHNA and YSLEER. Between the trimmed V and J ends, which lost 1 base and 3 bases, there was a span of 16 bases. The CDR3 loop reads CASSQGLQVTLYEQYF. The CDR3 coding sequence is TGCGCCAGCAGCCAAGGGCTACAGGTAACCCTCTACGAGCAGTACTTC.

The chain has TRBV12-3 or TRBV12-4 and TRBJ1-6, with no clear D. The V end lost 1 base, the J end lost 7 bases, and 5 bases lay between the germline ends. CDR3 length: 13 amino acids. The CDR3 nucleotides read TGTGCCAGCAGTTTAGACCAGAATTCACCCCTCCACTTT. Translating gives CASSLDQNSPLHF.

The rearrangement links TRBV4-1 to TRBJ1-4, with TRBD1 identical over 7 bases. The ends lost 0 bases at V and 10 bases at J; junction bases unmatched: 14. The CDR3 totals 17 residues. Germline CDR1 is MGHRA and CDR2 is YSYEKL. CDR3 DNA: TGCGCCAGCAGCCAAGACCCCCGACAGGGCGATTTGGGAAAACTGTTTTTT. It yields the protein CASSQDPRQGDLGKLFF.

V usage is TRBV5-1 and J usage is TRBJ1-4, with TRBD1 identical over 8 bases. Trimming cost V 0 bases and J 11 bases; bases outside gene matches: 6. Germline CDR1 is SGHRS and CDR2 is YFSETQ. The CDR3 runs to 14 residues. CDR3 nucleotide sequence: TGCGCCAGCAGCTTGGGGGACAGGTATAGCAAACTGTTTTTT. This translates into CASSLGDRYSKLFF.

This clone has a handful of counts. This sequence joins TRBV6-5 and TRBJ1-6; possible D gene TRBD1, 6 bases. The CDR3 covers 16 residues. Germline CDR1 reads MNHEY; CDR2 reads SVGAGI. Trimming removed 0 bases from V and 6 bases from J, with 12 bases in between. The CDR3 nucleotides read TGTGCCAGCAGTTACTCGTTCGGGACAACTAATTCACCCCTCCACTTT. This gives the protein CASSYSFGTTNSPLHF.

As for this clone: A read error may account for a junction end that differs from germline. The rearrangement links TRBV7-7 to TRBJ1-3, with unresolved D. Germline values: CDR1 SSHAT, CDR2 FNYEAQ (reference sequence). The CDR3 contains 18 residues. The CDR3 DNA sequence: TGTGCTAGCAGCTTAGGACCACTCCCAGGATCAACTGGAAACACCATATATTTT. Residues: CASSLGPLPGSTGNTIYF. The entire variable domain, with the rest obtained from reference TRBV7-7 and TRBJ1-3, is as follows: GAGVSQSPRYKVTKRGQDVTLRCDPISSHATLYWYQQALGQGPEFLTYFNYEAQPDKSGLPSDRFSAERPEGSISTLTIQRTEQRDSAMYRCASSLGPLPGSTGNTIYFGEGSWLTVV.

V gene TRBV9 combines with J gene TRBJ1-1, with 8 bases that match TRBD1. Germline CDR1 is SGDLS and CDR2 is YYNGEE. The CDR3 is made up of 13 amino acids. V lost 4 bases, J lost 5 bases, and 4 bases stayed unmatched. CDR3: CASSLTGVTEAFF. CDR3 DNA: TGTGCCAGCAGCCTGACAGGGGTAACTGAAGCTTTCTTT. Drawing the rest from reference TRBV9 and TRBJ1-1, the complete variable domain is DSGVTQTPKHLITATGQRVTLRCSPRSGDLSVYWYQQSLDQGLQFLIQYYNGEERAKGNILERFSAQQFPDLHSELNLSSLELGDSALYFCASSLTGVTEAFFGQGTRLTVV.

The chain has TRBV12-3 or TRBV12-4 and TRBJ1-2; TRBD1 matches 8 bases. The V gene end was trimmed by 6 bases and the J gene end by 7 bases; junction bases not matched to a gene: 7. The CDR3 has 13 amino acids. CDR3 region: CASSIGQGTGYTF. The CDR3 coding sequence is TGTGCCAGCAGCATTGGACAGGGTACTGGCTACACCTTC.

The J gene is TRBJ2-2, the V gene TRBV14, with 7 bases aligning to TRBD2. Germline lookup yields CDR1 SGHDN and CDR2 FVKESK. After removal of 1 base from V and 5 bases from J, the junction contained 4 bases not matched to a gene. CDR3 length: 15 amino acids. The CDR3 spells CASSQAGLWTGELFF. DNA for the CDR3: TGTGCCAGCAGCCAAGCGGGACTATGGACCGGGGAGCTGTTTTTT.

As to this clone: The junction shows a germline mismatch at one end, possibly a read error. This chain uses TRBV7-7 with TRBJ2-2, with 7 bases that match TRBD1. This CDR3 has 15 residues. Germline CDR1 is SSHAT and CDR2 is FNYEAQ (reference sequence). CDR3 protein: CASSLEGAQTGELFF. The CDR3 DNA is TGTGCTAGCAGCTTAGAGGGGGCCCAGACCGGGGAGCTGTTTTTT. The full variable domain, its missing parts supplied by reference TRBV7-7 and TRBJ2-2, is GAGVSQSPRYKVTKRGQDVTLRCDPISSHATLYWYQQALGQGPEFLTYFNYEAQPDKSGLPSDRFSAERPEGSISTLTIQRTEQRDSAMYRCASSLEGAQTGELFFGEGSRLTVL.

In DNA form, the CDR3 reads TGTGCCAGCAGACACCCCGGGACAGGGGTGCATGAGCAGTTCTTC. Translated, it gives CASRHPGTGVHEQFF. The chain carries TRBV6-5 and TRBJ2-1, with 10 bases aligning to TRBD1. V shed 6 bases and J 8 bases; nucleotides not matched to a gene: 10. This CDR3 comprises 15 residues. Germline V gene lookup returns CDR1 MNHEY and CDR2 SVGAGI.

In nucleotides, the CDR3 is TGTGCCAGTAAACTCGGCCCGACAGGGCTCAATGAAAAACTGTTTTTT. It codes for CASKLGPTGLNEKLFF. The J gene is TRBJ1-4, the V gene TRBV19, with 7 bases fitting TRBD1. J gave up 5 bases and V 7 bases, and 13 bases lay outside the gene matches. The CDR3 covers 16 residues. CDR1 is LNHDA and CDR2 is SQIVND in the germline V gene (reference sequence).